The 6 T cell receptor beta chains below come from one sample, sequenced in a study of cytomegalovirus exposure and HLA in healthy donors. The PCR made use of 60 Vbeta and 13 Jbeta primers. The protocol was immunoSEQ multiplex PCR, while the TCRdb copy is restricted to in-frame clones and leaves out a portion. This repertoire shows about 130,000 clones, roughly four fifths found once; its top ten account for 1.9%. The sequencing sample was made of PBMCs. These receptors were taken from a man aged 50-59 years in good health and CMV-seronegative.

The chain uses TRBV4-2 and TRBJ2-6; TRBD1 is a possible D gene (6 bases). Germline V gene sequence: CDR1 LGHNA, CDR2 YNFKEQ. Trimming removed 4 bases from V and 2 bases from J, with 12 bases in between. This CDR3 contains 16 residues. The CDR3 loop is CASSPPRGTGANVLTF. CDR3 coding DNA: TGTGCCAGCAGCCCACCTAGGGGGACTGGGGCCAACGTCCTGACTTTC.

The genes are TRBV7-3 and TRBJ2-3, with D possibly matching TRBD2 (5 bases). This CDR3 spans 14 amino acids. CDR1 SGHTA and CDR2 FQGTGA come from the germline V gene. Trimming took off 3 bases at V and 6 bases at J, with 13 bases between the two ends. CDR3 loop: CASSLDSQQDTQYF. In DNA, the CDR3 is TGTGCCAGCAGCTTGGACTCCCAGCAGGATACGCAGTATTTT.

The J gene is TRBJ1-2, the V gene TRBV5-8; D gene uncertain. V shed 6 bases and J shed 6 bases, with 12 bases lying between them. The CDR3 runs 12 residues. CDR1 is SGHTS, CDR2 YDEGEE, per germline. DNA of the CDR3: TGTGCCAGCACCTACCTCGTGAATGGCTACACCTTC. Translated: CASTYLVNGYTF.

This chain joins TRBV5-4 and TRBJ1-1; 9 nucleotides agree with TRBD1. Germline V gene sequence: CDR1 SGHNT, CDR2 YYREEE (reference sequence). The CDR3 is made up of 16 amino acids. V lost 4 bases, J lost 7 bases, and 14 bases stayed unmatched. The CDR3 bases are TGTGCCAGCAGCCTACCGGGCGCACAGGGGGCGGGTGAAGCTTTCTTT. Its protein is CASSLPGAQGAGEAFF.

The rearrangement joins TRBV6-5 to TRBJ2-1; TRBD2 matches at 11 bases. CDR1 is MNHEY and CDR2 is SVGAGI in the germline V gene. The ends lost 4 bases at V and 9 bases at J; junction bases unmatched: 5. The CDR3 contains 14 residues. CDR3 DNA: TGTGCCAGCAGTTCGACTAGCGGGGACAGTGAGCAGTTCTTC. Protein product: CASSSTSGDSEQFF.

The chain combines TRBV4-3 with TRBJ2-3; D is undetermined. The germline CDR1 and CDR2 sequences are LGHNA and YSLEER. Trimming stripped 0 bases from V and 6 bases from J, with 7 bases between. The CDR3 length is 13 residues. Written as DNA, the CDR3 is TGCGCCAGCAGCCAAGAGACCGGGGATACGCAGTATTTT. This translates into CASSQETGDTQYF.